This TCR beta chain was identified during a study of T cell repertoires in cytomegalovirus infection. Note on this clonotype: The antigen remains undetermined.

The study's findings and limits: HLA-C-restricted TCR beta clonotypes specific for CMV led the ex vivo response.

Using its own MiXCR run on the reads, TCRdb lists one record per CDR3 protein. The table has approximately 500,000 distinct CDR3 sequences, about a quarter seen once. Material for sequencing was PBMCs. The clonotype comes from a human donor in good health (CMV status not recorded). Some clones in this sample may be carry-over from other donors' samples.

This CDR3 is CASSQAGTAGGYTF. The CDR3 DNA is TGCGCCAGCAGCCAAGCCGGGACAGCCGGCGGCTACACCTTC. The J gene is TRBJ1-2, the V gene TRBV4-3; TRBD1 matches at 7 bases. Germline values: CDR1 LGHNA, CDR2 YSLEER. The J segment lost 8 bases and the V segment lost 1 base, leaving 7 bases of the junction unmatched. CDR3 length: 14 residues.